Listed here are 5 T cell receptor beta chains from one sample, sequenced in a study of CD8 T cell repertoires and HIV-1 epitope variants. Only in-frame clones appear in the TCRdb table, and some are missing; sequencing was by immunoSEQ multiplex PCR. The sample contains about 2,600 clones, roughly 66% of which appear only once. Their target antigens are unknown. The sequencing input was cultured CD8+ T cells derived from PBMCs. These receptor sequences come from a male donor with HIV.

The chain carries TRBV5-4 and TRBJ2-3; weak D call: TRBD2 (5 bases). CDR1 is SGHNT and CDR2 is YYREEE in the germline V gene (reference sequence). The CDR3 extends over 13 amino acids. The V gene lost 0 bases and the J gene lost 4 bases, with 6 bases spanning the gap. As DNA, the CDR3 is TGTGCCAGCAGCTTGGGGGGAGCAGATACGCAGTATTTT. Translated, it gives CASSLGGADTQYF.

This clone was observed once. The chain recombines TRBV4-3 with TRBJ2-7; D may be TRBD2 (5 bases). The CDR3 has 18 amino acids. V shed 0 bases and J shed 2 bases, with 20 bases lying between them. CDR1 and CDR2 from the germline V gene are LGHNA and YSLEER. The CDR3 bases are TGCGCCAGCAGCCAAGATTCCTCTAGCAGTGGGGTGGCCTACGAGCAGTACTTC. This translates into CASSQDSSSSGVAYEQYF.

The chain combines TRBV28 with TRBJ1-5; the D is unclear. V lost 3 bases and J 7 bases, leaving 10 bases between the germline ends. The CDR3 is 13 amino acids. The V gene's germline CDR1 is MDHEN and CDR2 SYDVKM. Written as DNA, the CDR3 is TGTGCCAGCAGTTTCGTAGGGAACCAGCCCCAGCATTTT. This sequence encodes CASSFVGNQPQHF.

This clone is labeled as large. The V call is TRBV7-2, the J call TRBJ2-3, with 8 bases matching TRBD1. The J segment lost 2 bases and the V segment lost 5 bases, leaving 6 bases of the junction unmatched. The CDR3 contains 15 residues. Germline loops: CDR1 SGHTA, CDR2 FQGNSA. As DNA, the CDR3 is TGTGCCAGCAGCCCAGGACAGGGCAACACAGATACGCAGTATTTT. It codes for CASSPGQGNTDTQYF.

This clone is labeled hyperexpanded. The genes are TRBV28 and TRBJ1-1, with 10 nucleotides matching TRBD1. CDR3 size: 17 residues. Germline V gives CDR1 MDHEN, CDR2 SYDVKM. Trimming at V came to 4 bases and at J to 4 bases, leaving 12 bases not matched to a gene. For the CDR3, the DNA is TGTGCCAGCAGTTCCCCCGGGACAGGGGTGATTTCCACTGAAGCTTTCTTT. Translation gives CASSSPGTGVISTEAFF.